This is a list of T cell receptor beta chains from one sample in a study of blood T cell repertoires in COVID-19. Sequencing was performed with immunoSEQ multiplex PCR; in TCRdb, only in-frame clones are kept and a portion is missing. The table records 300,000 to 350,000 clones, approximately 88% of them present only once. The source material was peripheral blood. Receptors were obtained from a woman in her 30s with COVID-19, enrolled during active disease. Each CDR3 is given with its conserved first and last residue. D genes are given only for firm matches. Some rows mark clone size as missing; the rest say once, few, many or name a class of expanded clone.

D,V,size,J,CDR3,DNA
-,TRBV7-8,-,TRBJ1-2,CASSPVIRGYTF,TGTGCCAGCAGCCCGGTCATACGGGGCTACACCTTC
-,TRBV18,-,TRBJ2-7,CASSPVGNEQYF,TGTGCCAGCTCACCAGTGGGCAACGAGCAGTACTTC
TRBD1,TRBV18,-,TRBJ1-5,CASSPQRQGTGQPQHF,TGTGCCAGCTCACCACAGAGACAGGGGACAGGGCAGCCCCAGCATTTT
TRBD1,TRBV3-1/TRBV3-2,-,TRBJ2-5,CASSQRDREETQYF,TGTGCCAGCAGCCAGAGGGACAGGGAAGAGACCCAGTACTTC
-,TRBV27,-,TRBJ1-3,CASSPSRGYSGNTIYF,TGTGCCAGCAGTCCGTCCAGGGGTTACTCTGGAAACACCATATATTTT
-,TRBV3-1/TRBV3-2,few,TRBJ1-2,CASSQDSAGTHRGYTF,TGTGCCAGCAGCCAAGATTCAGCGGGGACCCACCGTGGCTACACCTTC
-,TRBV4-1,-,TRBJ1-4,CASTQGLNEKLFF,TGCGCCAGCACTCAGGGGTTAAATGAAAAACTGTTTTTT
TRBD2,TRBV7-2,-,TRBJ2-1,CASNSGGGSGEQFF,TGTGCCAGCAATTCCGGCGGGGGTAGCGGTGAGCAGTTCTTC
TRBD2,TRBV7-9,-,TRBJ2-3,CASSLGGLLSRADTQYF,TGTGCCAGCAGCTTAGGGGGACTACTCTCCAGGGCGGATACGCAGTATTTT
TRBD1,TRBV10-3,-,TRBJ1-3,CAIKGADGNTIYF,TGTGCCATCAAGGGGGCTGATGGAAACACCATATATTTT
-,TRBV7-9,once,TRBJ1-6,CASSTSAASPLHF,TGTGCCAGCAGTACCTCGGCGGCTTCACCCCTCCACTTT
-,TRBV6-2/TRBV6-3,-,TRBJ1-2,CASTPTGFLGYTF,TGTGCCAGCACCCCAACCGGGTTCTTGGGCTACACCTTC
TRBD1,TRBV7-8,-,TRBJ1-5,CASSPRAGGSQPQHF,TGTGCCAGCAGCCCGAGAGCAGGGGGAAGCCAGCCCCAGCATTTT
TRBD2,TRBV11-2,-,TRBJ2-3,CASSSQAGTSGLDTQYF,TGTGCCAGCAGCTCCCAAGCCGGGACTAGCGGGTTAGATACGCAGTATTTT
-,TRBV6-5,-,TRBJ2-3,CASRAPGWGLQYF,TGTGCCAGCAGAGCCCCTGGCTGGGGGCTGCAGTATTTT
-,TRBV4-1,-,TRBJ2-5,CASSQTVPGYQETQYF,TGCGCCAGCAGCCAGACCGTTCCGGGATACCAAGAGACCCAGTACTTC
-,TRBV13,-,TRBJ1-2,CASSLPSRLDGYTF,TGTGCCAGCAGCTTACCCTCCCGACTCGATGGCTACACCTTC
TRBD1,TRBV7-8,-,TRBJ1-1,CASSQGQAMENTEAFF,TGTGCCAGCAGCCAGGGACAGGCAATGGAAAACACTGAAGCTTTCTTT
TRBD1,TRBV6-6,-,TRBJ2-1,CASSYATGGEQFF,TGTGCCAGCAGTTACGCCACAGGGGGAGAGCAGTTCTTC
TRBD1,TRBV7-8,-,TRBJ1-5,CASSPDRNNQPQHF,TGTGCCAGCAGTCCGGACAGGAACAATCAGCCCCAGCATTTT
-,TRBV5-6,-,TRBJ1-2,CASSLYGLNPTLGDGYTF,TGTGCCAGCAGCTTGTATGGGCTAAATCCAACTCTGGGCGATGGCTACACCTTC
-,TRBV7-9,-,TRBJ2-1,CASSLVAAGREQFF,TGTGCCAGCAGCTTAGTTGCGGCGGGTCGAGAGCAGTTCTTC
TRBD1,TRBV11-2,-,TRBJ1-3,CASSLTGQGRRNTIYF,TGTGCCAGCAGCTTAACGGGACAGGGGCGAAGAAACACCATATATTTT
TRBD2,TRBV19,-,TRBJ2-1,CASSQAGLAGFGEQFF,TGTGCCAGTAGTCAGGCTGGACTAGCGGGGTTCGGGGAGCAGTTCTTC
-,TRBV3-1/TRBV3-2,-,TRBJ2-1,CASSHSSYNEQFF,TGTGCCAGCAGCCATAGCAGTTACAATGAGCAGTTCTTC
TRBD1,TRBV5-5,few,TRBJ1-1,CASSLGQANTEAFF,TGTGCCAGCAGCCTAGGACAGGCTAACACTGAAGCTTTCTTT
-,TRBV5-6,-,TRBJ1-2,CASSLFAELGNYGYTF,TGTGCCAGCAGCTTGTTCGCGGAGTTAGGCAACTATGGCTACACCTTC